These 30 T cell receptor beta chains came from one sample sequenced in a study of T cells in women clearing cervical HPV infection. Some clones are missing from TCRdb's copy, which holds only in-frame ones; the method was immunoSEQ multiplex PCR. The sample holds 20,000 to 25,000 clones. Material for sequencing was blood buffy coat. The receptor set was obtained from a woman between 18 and 69 years old with a cervical HPV16 infection that either progressed to CIN3+ or cleared (not recorded which).

Note on this clone: The read halts 3 residues ahead of the CDR3 end, with the missing end drawn from the germline J gene. The chain recombines TRBV9 with TRBJ2-5, with TRBD2 identical over 12 bases. This CDR3 contains 13 residues. In germline, CDR1 is SGDLS, CDR2 YYNGEE. The covered CDR3 bases are TGTGCCAGCAGCGGGACTAGCGGGGTCACC. It translates to CASSGTSGVT. The entire CDR3 sequence reads CASSGTSGVTQYF.

Regarding this clone: The read ends 3 residues before the CDR3 terminus; that terminus is restored from the germline J gene. This rearrangement joins TRBV2 to TRBJ2-5; 10 bases are shared with TRBD2. The CDR3 is 14 amino acids. In germline, CDR1 is SNHLY, CDR2 FYNNEI. J gave up 3 bases and V 8 bases, and 6 bases lay outside the gene matches. CDR3 amino acids: CASHVSGGKETQYF. CDR3 DNA (partial): TGTGCCAGCCATGTTAGCGGGGGGAAAGAGACC.

Comments on this clone: The read comes to an end 3 residues before the CDR3 does, leaving the germline J gene to fill in the end. J is TRBJ2-1 and V is TRBV5-1; perhaps TRBD1 as D (6 bases). V was shortened by 1 base and J by 3 bases, with 20 bases between the two germline ends. The CDR3 is made up of 18 amino acids. The V gene's germline CDR1 is SGHRS and CDR2 YFSETQ. CDR3 DNA, as far as it was read: TGCGCCAGCAGCTTGATTGGGGGCCGTACGAAATTCTACAATGAG. It is translated as CASSLIGGRTKFYNE. The complete CDR3 reads CASSLIGGRTKFYNEQFF.

With regard to this clone: The read finishes 3 residues shy of the CDR3 end, and the germline J gene is used to complete it. The gene calls are TRBV19 and TRBJ2-1, with TRBD2 matching over 11 bases. The CDR3 runs 17 residues. From germline, CDR1 is LNHDA and CDR2 SQIVND (reference sequence). J gave up 0 bases and V 6 bases, and 7 bases lay outside the gene matches. The CDR3 loop is CASRRTSGSSSYNEQFF. Partial CDR3 DNA: TGTGCCAGTAGGAGGACTAGCGGGTCCAGCTCCTACAATGAG. The full variable domain, its missing parts supplied by reference TRBV19 and TRBJ2-1, is DGGITQSPKYLFRKEGQNVTLSCEQNLNHDAMYWYRQDPGQGLRLIYYSQIVNDFQKGDIAEGYSVSREKKESFPLTVTSAQKNPTAFYLCASRRTSGSSSYNEQFFGPGTRLTVL.

As for this clone: The read ends 3 residues shy of where the CDR3 ends; the end is completed using the germline J gene. The chain carries TRBV2 and TRBJ2-1, with a weak D call TRBD2 (5 bases). The CDR3 is made up of 16 amino acids. Trimming removed 2 bases at V and 0 bases at J, with 11 bases between. Germline CDR1 SNHLY, CDR2 FYNNEI. Here the CDR3 reads CASSEKSGYSYNEQFF. The CDR3 DNA, read in part, is TGTGCCAGCAGTGAAAAGAGCGGCTACTCCTACAATGAG. The complete variable domain, with remaining parts taken from reference TRBV2 and TRBJ2-1, reads EPEVTQTPSHQVTQMGQEVILRCVPISNHLYFYWYRQILGQKVEFLVSFYNNEISEKSEIFDDQFSVERPDGSNFTLKIRSTKLEDSAMYFCASSEKSGYSYNEQFFGPGTRLTVL.

As regards this clone: The missing CDR3 end, 3 residues past where the read stops, is filled in from the germline J gene. V and J are TRBV6-2 or TRBV6-3 and TRBJ1-2, with 9 nucleotides matching TRBD1. The junction had 5 bases not matched to a gene; V was cut back by 6 bases and J by 6 bases. Germline assignment: CDR1 MNHEY and CDR2 SVGEGT. The CDR3 is 13 residues long. This CDR3 reads CASSLNRGHGYTF. The covered CDR3 bases are TGTGCCAGCAGCCTGAACAGGGGGCATGGC.

A word on this clone: From the germline J gene comes the end of the CDR3, since the read stops 3 residues before it. The chain is built from TRBV7-3 and TRBJ2-2; tentative D call: TRBD1 (5 bases). The germline V and J ends were trimmed by 3 bases and 5 bases, with 10 bases remaining between them. The CDR3 totals 14 residues. Germline V CDR1 and CDR2: SGHTA, FQGTGA. Partial CDR3 DNA: TGTGCCAGCAGCTTTACCAGGGATACCGGGGAG. As protein: CASSFTRDTGE. The whole CDR3 region reads CASSFTRDTGELFF.

Of note for this clone: The observed sequence ends 3 residues before the CDR3 terminus, with the missing tail filled in from the germline J gene. This chain uses TRBV6-2 or TRBV6-3 with TRBJ2-3; no clear D. Germline CDR1 is MNHEY and CDR2 is SVGEGT. The CDR3 runs 12 residues. The sequenced CDR3 bases are TGTGCCAGCAGTTATACTTCGGTGACG. It encodes CASSYTSVT. The full CDR3 sequence reads CASSYTSVTQYF.

About this clone: The read comes to an end 3 residues before the CDR3 does, leaving the germline J gene to fill in the end. The genes are TRBV5-4 and TRBJ2-7, with D possibly matching TRBD2 (6 bases). V gave up 2 bases and J gave up 3 bases, with 12 bases separating them. This CDR3 comprises 14 residues. Germline assignment: CDR1 SGHNT and CDR2 YYREEE (reference sequence). The CDR3 sequence: CASSLGGSGYEQYF. The CDR3 bases that were read are TGTGCCAGCAGCTTAGGAGGGAGCGGCTACGAG.

Comments on this clone: Read data end 3 residues before the CDR3 end; the end is taken from the germline J gene. V is TRBV2 and J is TRBJ2-3; maybe TRBD2 (6 bases). Trimming took off 8 bases at V and 2 bases at J, with 23 bases between the two ends. Germline V lookup: CDR1 SNHLY, CDR2 FYNNEI. CDR3 length equals 17 residues. CDR3 bases read: TGTGCCAGCTGCCAGGGTTGTGGGACTCAATACACAGATACG. It yields the protein CASCQGCGTQYTDT. The CDR3 reads in full as CASCQGCGTQYTDTQYF.

To note about this clone: The read comes to an end 3 residues before the CDR3 does, leaving the germline J gene to fill in the end. This chain joins TRBV20-1 and TRBJ2-1; perhaps TRBD2 as D (6 bases). This CDR3 has 14 amino acids. Trimming stripped 6 bases from V and 1 base from J, with 13 bases between. From germline, CDR1 is DFQATT and CDR2 SNEGSKA (reference sequence). The CDR3 reads CSAIRDSSYNEQFF. The part of the CDR3 DNA that was read is TGCAGTGCCATCCGGGACTCTTCCTACAATGAG.

As for this clone: The read terminates 3 residues before the CDR3 end, so the remaining end is supplied by the germline J gene. The chain uses TRBV7-3 and TRBJ1-1; 9 bases match TRBD1. There are 14 residues in the CDR3. Germline V lookup: CDR1 SGHTA, CDR2 FQGTGA. Trimming at V came to 6 bases and at J to 5 bases, leaving 7 bases not matched to a gene. This CDR3 is CASSKGQGYTEAFF. The sequenced part of the CDR3 DNA is TGTGCCAGCAGTAAGGGACAGGGTTATACTGAA.

On this clone itself: The identical CDR3 is also encoded by other nucleotide sequences in the sample. The covered CDR3 bases are TGTGCCAGCAGCTTAGCCCCACTATACGAG. It codes for CASSLAPLYE. The full CDR3 sequence reads CASSLAPLYEQYF. V and J are TRBV7-2 and TRBJ2-7; D is undetermined. The CDR3 goes on 3 residues after the read ends, and that part is filled in from the germline J gene. CDR3 length: 13 residues. The V and J ends lost 0 bases and 4 bases respectively, with 7 bases between them. Per the germline V gene, CDR1 is SGHTA and CDR2 is FQGNSA.

A word on this clone: The read stops 3 residues short of the end of the CDR3; the missing end is completed from the germline J gene. The chain recombines TRBV19 with TRBJ2-3, with TRBD1 matching over 7 bases. V shed 2 bases, J shed 0 bases, and the junction held 5 bases outside the gene matches. The length of the CDR3 is 16 residues. In germline, CDR1 is LNHDA, CDR2 SQIVND (reference sequence). CDR3 DNA, as far as it was read: TGTGCCAGTAGTATACGACAGGGCCTTAGCACAGATACG. Translated, it gives CASSIRQGLSTDT. The CDR3 as a whole reads CASSIRQGLSTDTQYF.

For this clone: The observed sequence ends 3 residues before the CDR3 terminus, with the missing tail filled in from the germline J gene. The chain combines TRBV2 with TRBJ1-2; no reliable D call. The germline CDR1 and CDR2 sequences are SNHLY and FYNNEI. The CDR3 runs to 13 residues. V shed 5 bases and J shed 7 bases, with 14 bases lying between them. The CDR3 loop reads CASSLTLEGGYTF. The CDR3 DNA, read in part, is TGTGCCAGCAGTCTGACGCTCGAGGGTGGC.

Note on this clone: The CDR3 extends 3 residues past the end of the read, so its final part is completed from the germline J gene. The chain couples TRBV5-1 to TRBJ2-6; unclear D gene. Trimming removed 0 bases from V and 1 base from J, with 5 bases in between. In germline, CDR1 is SGHRS, CDR2 YFSETQ. CDR3 size: 15 residues. Partial CDR3 DNA: TGCGCCAGCAGCTTGGCCGGGTCTGGGGCCAACGTC. Its translation is CASSLAGSGANV. The entire CDR3 reads CASSLAGSGANVLTF.

With regard to this clone: The read terminates 3 residues ahead of where the CDR3 ends, so the germline J gene completes it. The chain links TRBV6-1 to TRBJ2-7, with D perhaps matching TRBD1 (7 bases). Germline V CDR1 and CDR2: MNHNS, SASEGT. CDR3 length equals 17 residues. The germline V and J ends were trimmed by 0 bases and 5 bases, with 20 bases remaining between them. CDR3 bases read: TGTGCCAGCAGTGAAGCCCGCGGGACAGTGTCCCGCCACGAG. Its translation is CASSEARGTVSRHE. The whole CDR3 reads CASSEARGTVSRHEQYF.

As to this clone: The CDR3 end falls 3 residues outside the read, so it is completed with the germline J gene. V and J are TRBV19 and TRBJ1-2; D is ambiguous. Germline assignment: CDR1 LNHDA and CDR2 SQIVND (reference sequence). This CDR3 region has 15 residues. CDR3 in amino acids: CASSITFGQSEGYTF. The CDR3 bases that were read are TGTGCCAGTAGTATTACTTTTGGGCAGTCGGAGGGC.

This clone ranks as medium-sized in terms of frequency. From the germline J gene comes the end of the CDR3, since the read stops 3 residues before it. V usage is TRBV20-1 and J usage is TRBJ2-2, with 11 bases identical to TRBD2. Germline CDR1 and CDR2: DFQATT and SNEGSKA (reference sequence). The junction had 6 bases not matched to a gene; V was cut back by 4 bases and J by 5 bases. This CDR3 comprises 15 residues. The CDR3 sequence: CSATSSGGPTGELFF. CDR3 bases read: TGCAGTGCTACATCTAGCGGGGGGCCGACCGGGGAG.

Of note for this clone: The read halts 3 residues ahead of the CDR3 end, with the missing end drawn from the germline J gene. This chain connects TRBV11-2 to TRBJ1-2; D unresolved. This CDR3 spans 13 amino acids. Germline values: CDR1 SGHAT, CDR2 FQNNGV. This CDR3 is CASSLDYPSGYTF. CDR3 DNA, as far as it was read: TGTGCCAGCAGTTTGGACTACCCCTCCGGC. The variable domain in full, completed from reference TRBV11-2 and TRBJ1-2, reads EAGVAQSPRYKIIEKRQSVAFWCNPISGHATLYWYQQILGQGPKLLIQFQNNGVVDDSQLPKDRFSAERLKGVDSTLKIQPAKLEDSAVYLCASSLDYPSGYTFGSGTRLTVV.

Concerning this clone itself: The sequenced fragment ends 3 residues before the CDR3 boundary, so the rest is inferred from the germline J gene. This rearrangement joins TRBV19 to TRBJ1-2; TRBD1 is a possible D gene (5 bases). CDR1 is LNHDA and CDR2 is SQIVND in the germline V gene (reference sequence). This CDR3 is 13 amino acids long. Incomplete CDR3 DNA: TGTGCCAGTAGTCATAACCCGCGACAGGGC. As protein: CASSHNPRQG. The entire CDR3 protein is CASSHNPRQGYTF.

Concerning this clone itself: The read terminates 3 residues before the CDR3 end, so the remaining end is supplied by the germline J gene. The V call is TRBV20-1, the J call TRBJ2-7; a possible D gene is TRBD1 (6 bases). CDR1 and CDR2 (germline): DFQATT, SNEGSKA (reference sequence). Trimming cost V 0 bases and J 0 bases, with 12 bases left between them. This CDR3 has 15 residues. Incomplete CDR3 DNA: TGCAGTGCTAGAGACTATGGGGACAACTCCTACGAG. It is translated as CSARDYGDNSYE. The complete CDR3 sequence is CSARDYGDNSYEQYF.

Judged by frequency, this clone is large. The sequence runs out 3 residues before the end of the CDR3; the remainder is reconstructed from the germline J gene. V and J are TRBV6-4 and TRBJ2-3; 12 positions agree with TRBD2. The CDR3 runs to 14 residues. The junction had 0 bases not matched to a gene; V was cut back by 4 bases and J by 4 bases. Germline assignment: CDR1 MRHNA and CDR2 SNTAGT. The CDR3 loop is CASSGLAGADTQYF. The sequenced part of the CDR3 DNA is TGTGCCAGCAGTGGACTAGCGGGAGCAGATACG.

A word on this clone: The CDR3 end is not reached by the read, which stops 3 residues before it; the germline J gene fills it in. The rearrangement uses TRBV30 and TRBJ2-7, with 8 nucleotides matching TRBD1. V gave up 2 bases and J gave up 6 bases; unmatched junction bases: 6. Germline V gene data show CDR1 as GTSNPN and CDR2 as SVGIG (reference sequence). There are 13 residues in the CDR3. The CDR3 is CAWSIGQGREQYF. The covered CDR3 bases are TGTGCCTGGAGTATCGGACAGGGTCGCGAG.

This clone counts as medium-sized by frequency. The CDR3 goes on 3 residues after the read ends, and that part is filled in from the germline J gene. The chain combines TRBV30 with TRBJ1-2, with a tentative D call TRBD1 (6 bases). This CDR3 is built from 14 residues. The germline V gene encodes CDR1 GTSNPN and CDR2 SVGIG (reference sequence). Trimming took off 3 bases at V and 4 bases at J, with 15 bases between the two ends. The covered CDR3 bases are TGTGCCTGGAGCTCTATGATGACAGGCTATGGC. Its protein is CAWSSMMTGYG. In full, the CDR3 reads CAWSSMMTGYGYTF.

In regard to this clone: The read stops 3 residues short of the end of the CDR3; the missing end is completed from the germline J gene. V gene TRBV7-6 combines with J gene TRBJ2-2; tentatively, D is TRBD2 (6 bases). Germline-derived CDR1 and CDR2 are SGHVS and FNYEAQ. The CDR3 sequence is 14 residues long. Trimming removed 0 bases at V and 6 bases at J, with 8 bases between. CDR3 sequence reads: CASSLAGGPGELFF. Partial CDR3 DNA: TGTGCCAGCAGCTTAGCAGGAGGGCCCGGGGAG.

Comments on this clone: The DNA ends 3 residues before the CDR3 does, and the rest of the CDR3 is filled in from the germline J gene. The rearrangement links TRBV19 to TRBJ2-1; 7 bases align to TRBD2. V was clipped by 3 bases and J by 2 bases; unmatched bases: 1. The CDR3 runs 14 residues. Germline values: CDR1 LNHDA, CDR2 SQIVND (reference sequence). The covered CDR3 bases are TGTGCCAGTAGTATGAGCGGGGCCTACAATGAG. Translating gives CASSMSGAYNE. The full-length CDR3 reads as CASSMSGAYNEQFF.

Comment on this clone: The CDR3 is cut off 3 residues early in the read; its end comes from the germline J gene. The chain recombines TRBV5-6 with TRBJ2-7; a weak D match, TRBD2 (6 bases). CDR1 is SGHDT, CDR2 YYEEEE, per germline. V dropped 2 bases and J dropped 1 base, with 13 bases sitting between them. This CDR3 spans 15 amino acids. The DNA read from the CDR3 is TGTGCCAGCAGCTTCGGGGGACGGGGGTCCTACGAG. Protein sequence: CASSFGGRGSYE. The whole CDR3 is CASSFGGRGSYEQYF.

Concerning this clone itself: Read coverage stops 3 residues before the CDR3 terminus; the germline J gene supplies the remainder. V gene TRBV24-1 combines with J gene TRBJ2-1, with D perhaps TRBD2 (6 bases). The CDR3 spans 17 residues. V lost 1 base and J 2 bases, leaving 14 bases between the germline ends. CDR1 and CDR2 (germline): KGHDR, SFDVKD. This CDR3 reads CATSDFQGSGTYNEQFF. CDR3 DNA (partial): TGTGCCACCAGTGATTTTCAGGGTAGCGGTACCTACAATGAG.

Comments on this clone: The CDR3 goes on 3 residues after the read ends, and that part is filled in from the germline J gene. The chain couples TRBV5-1 to TRBJ2-1, with TRBD2 identical over 8 bases. Germline trimming cut 2 bases from V and 2 bases from J; bases unmatched to any gene: 6. Per germline, CDR1 SGHRS and CDR2 YFSETQ. This CDR3 region has 16 residues. The CDR3 here is CASSFTSGGAYNEQFF. Partial CDR3 DNA: TGCGCCAGCAGCTTTACTAGCGGTGGAGCCTACAATGAG.